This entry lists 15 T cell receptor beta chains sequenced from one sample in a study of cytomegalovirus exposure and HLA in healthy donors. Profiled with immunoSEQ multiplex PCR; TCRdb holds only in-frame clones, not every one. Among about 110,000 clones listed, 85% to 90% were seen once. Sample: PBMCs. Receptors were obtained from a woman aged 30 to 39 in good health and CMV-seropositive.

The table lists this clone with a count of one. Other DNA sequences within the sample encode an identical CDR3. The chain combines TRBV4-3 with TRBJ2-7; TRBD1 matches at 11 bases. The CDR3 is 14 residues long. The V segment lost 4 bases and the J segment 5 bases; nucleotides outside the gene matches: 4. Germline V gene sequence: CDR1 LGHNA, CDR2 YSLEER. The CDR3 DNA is TGCGCCAGCAGCCCCGGACAGGGGGCCAACGAGCAGTACTTC. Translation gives CASSPGQGANEQYF.

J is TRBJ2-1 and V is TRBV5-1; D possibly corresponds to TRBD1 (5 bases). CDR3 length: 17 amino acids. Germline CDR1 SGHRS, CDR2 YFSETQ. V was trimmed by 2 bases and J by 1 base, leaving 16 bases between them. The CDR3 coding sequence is TGCGCCAGCAGCTTAGGGGTCTCCAGCCTGTCCTACAATGAGCAGTTCTTC. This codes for CASSLGVSSLSYNEQFF.

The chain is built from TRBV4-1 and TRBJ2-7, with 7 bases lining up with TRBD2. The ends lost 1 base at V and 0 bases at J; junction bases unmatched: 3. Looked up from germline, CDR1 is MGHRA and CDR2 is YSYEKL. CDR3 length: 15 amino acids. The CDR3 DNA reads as TGCGCCAGCAGCCAAGCTGGCGGGAGCTCCTACGAGCAGTACTTC. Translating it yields CASSQAGGSSYEQYF.

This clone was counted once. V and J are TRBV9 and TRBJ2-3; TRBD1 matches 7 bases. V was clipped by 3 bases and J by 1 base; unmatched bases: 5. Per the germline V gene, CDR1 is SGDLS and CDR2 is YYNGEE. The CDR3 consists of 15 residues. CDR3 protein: CASSETTGGTDTQYF. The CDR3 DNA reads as TGTGCCAGCAGCGAAACCACAGGGGGCACAGATACGCAGTATTTT.

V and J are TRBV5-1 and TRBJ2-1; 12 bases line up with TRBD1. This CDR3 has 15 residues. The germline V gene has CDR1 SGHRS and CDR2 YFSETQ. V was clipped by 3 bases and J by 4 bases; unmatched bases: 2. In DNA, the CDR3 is TGCGCCAGCAGCTCGGGACAGGGGGCTTACAATGAGCAGTTCTTC. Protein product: CASSSGQGAYNEQFF.

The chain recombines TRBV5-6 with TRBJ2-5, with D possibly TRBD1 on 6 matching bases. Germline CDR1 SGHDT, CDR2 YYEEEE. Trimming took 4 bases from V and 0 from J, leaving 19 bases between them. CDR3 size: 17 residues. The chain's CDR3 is CASSPMTRDMYQETQYF. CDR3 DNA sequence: TGTGCCAGCAGCCCGATGACCCGGGACATGTACCAAGAGACCCAGTACTTC.

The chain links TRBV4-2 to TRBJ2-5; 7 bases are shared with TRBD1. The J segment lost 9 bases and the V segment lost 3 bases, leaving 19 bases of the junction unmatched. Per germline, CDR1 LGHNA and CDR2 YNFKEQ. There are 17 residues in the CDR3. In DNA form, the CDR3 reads TGTGCCAGCAGCCACCAACAGGGGCTAAGAGACCTGGTGGCCCAGTACTTC. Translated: CASSHQQGLRDLVAQYF.

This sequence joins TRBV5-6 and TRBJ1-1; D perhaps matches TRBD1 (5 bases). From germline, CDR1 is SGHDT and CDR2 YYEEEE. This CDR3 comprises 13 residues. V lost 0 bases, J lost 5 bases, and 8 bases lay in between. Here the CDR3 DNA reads TGTGCCAGCAGCTTGGGGGGCGATACTGAAGCTTTCTTT. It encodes CASSLGGDTEAFF. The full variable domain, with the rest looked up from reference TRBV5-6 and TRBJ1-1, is DAGVTQSPTHLIKTRGQQVTLRCSPKSGHDTVSWYQQALGQGPQFIFQYYEEEERQRGNFPDRFSGHQFPNYSSELNVNALLLGDSALYLCASSLGGDTEAFFGQGTRLTVV.

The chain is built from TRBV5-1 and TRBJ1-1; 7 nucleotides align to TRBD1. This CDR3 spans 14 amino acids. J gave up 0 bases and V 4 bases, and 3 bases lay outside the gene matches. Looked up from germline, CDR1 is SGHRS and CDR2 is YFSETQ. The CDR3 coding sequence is TGCGCCAGCAGCGGGACAGTTATGAACACTGAAGCTTTCTTT. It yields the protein CASSGTVMNTEAFF.

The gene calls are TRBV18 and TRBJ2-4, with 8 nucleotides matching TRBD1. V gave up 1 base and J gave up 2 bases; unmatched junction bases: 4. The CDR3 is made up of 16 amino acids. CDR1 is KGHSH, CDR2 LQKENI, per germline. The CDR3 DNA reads TGTGCCAGCTCACCACAGGACAGGGTGACCAAAAACATTCAGTACTTC. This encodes CASSPQDRVTKNIQYF. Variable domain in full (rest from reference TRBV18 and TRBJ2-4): NAGVMQNPRHLVRRRGQEARLRCSPMKGHSHVYWYRQLPEEGLKFMVYLQKENIIDESGMPKERFSAEFPKEGPSILRIQQVVRGDSAAYFCASSPQDRVTKNIQYFGAGTRLSVL.

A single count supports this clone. The DNA for the CDR3 is TGTGCCAGCAGCAAGACTCGACAGGGACTCCCCTACGAGCAGTACTTC. Encoded protein: CASSKTRQGLPYEQYF. The gene calls are TRBV21-1 and TRBJ2-7; whether TRBD1, the table's D call, matches the DNA was not checked. TRBV21-1 is a pseudogene segment. This CDR3 is built from 16 residues.

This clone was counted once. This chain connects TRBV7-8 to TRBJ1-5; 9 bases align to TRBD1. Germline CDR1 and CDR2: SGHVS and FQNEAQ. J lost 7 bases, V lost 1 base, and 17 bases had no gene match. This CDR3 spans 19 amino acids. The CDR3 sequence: CASSLGGLQGATSGQPQHF. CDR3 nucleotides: TGTGCCAGCAGCTTAGGAGGTTTACAGGGGGCCACCTCGGGACAGCCCCAGCATTTT. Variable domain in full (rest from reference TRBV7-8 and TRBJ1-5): GAGVSQSPRYKVAKRGQDVALRCDPISGHVSLFWYQQALGQGPEFLTYFQNEAQLDKSGLPSDRFFAERPEGSVSTLKIQRTQQEDSAVYLCASSLGGLQGATSGQPQHFGDGTRLSIL.

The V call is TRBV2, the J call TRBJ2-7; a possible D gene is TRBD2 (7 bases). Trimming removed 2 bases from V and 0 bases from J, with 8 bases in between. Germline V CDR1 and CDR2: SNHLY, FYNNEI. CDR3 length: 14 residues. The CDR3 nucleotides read TGTGCCAGCAGTGAACGGGGGGCCTCCTACGAGCAGTACTTC. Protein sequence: CASSERGASYEQYF.

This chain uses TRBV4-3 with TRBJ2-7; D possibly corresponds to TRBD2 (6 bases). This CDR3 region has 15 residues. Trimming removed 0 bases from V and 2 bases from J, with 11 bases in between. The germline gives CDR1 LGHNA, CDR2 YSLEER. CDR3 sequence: CASSQDPTSPYEQYF. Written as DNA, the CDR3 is TGCGCCAGCAGCCAAGACCCAACTAGCCCCTACGAGCAGTACTTC.

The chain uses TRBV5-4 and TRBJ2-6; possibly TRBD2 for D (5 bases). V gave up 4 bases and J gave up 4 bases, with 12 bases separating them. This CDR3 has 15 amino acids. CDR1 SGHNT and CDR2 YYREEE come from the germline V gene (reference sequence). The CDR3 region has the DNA TGTGCCAGCAGCGCGAGGGCCGCCGGGGCCAACGTCCTGACTTTC. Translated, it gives CASSARAAGANVLTF. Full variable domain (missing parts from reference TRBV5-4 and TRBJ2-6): ETGVTQSPTHLIKTRGQQVTLRCSSQSGHNTVSWYQQALGQGPQFIFQYYREEENGRGNFPPRFSGLQFPNYSSELNVNALELDDSALYLCASSARAAGANVLTFGAGSRLTVL.